The present T cell receptor beta chain was sequenced within a study of prognosis after radiotherapy for stage I lung cancer. Study-level information: Medical inoperability was considered to apply to all enrolled non-small cell lung cancer patients. Enrolled patients (13 men, 5 or 6 women) had a median age of nearly 75 years and an age range of roughly 50 to 84 years. Overall study results and limits: Stereotactic body radiation therapy was followed by fewer unique TCR clones, median about 9,200 versus 6,500.

Prior chemotherapy, radiotherapy and other malignancies were absent; CT and PET/CT showed node-negative disease. The authors amplified TCR beta CDR3 from genomic DNA using two-round multiplex PCR. TRBV and TRBJ genes each had their own specific primers in first-round PCR. TCRdb reanalysed the multiplex PCR reads using MiXCR and keeps one entry per CDR3 protein. Among tens of thousands of distinct CDR3 sequences listed, roughly 36% were seen once. A remark on this clonotype: The target antigen is unknown. Mismatch with germline at one junction end may stem from a read error.

The CDR3 totals 16 residues. The germline gives CDR1 LNHNV, CDR2 YYDKDF (reference sequence). This chain links TRBV15 with TRBJ2-7, with 9 nucleotides matching TRBD2. The clonotype originates from a donor aged 50 or older with non-small cell lung cancer. The input for sequencing was PBMCs, taken before or after stereotactic body radiation therapy (not recorded which). For the CDR3, the DNA is TGTGCCGCCAGCTACAGACCGGGACTAGCAGTCCTCGCGCAGTACTTC. The encoded protein is CAASYRPGLAVLAQYF.